The clone carrying this TCR beta chain was counted only a few times. Its antigen is undetermined. In germline, CDR1 is SNHLY, CDR2 FYNNEI. Deletions cut 0 bases from V and 4 bases from J, with 7 bases between. There are 14 residues in the CDR3. Assay used: immunoSEQ multiplex PCR; TCRdb lists only in-frame clones, some missing. The sample has about 200,000 clones, over 55% seen once; the top ten hold roughly 12%. The data derive from a study of cytotoxic CD8 clonotypes in ibrutinib-treated CLL. The overall study: Per sample, productive templates averaged 255,043 and productive rearrangements averaged roughly 91,000.

General observations from the study: Clonotypes that were public were uncommon, and they contracted or stayed stable on treatment.

Genomic DNA in a quantity of about 2.1 micrograms was derived from cryopreserved PBMCs for TCR beta libraries. The sequences come from PBMCs, collected after 24 months of ibrutinib treatment. This chain uses TRBV2 with TRBJ2-1; D is unclear. The TCR was taken from a human donor with chronic lymphocytic leukemia. The CDR3 DNA follows: TGTGCCAGCAGTGAAGCCCCTTTATACAATGAGCAGTTCTTC. Protein product: CASSEAPLYNEQFF.